Listed below are T cell receptor beta chains from one sample, sequenced in a study of blood T cells in healthy people across ages. TCRdb re-derived calls from the 5' RACE reads in MiXCR, one entry per CDR3 protein. The data hold some 1.5 million distinct CDR3 sequences, with under 30% observed a single time. Material for sequencing was blood. The source is a woman younger than 45 in good health. Both conserved end residues are part of each CDR3. A D gene is named only where the DNA matches it firmly. Part of the rows lack a size; the others show once, few, many or a class for expanded clones.

.	TRBV3-1	TRBJ2-3	.	TGTGCCAGCAGCCAAGATAGTAGTGACCCCACAGATACGCAGTATTTT	CASSQDSSDPTDTQYF
.	TRBV4-1	TRBJ1-4	many	TGCGCCAGCAGCCAAGATGGAGGGAATGAAAAACTGTTTTTT	CASSQDGGNEKLFF
.	TRBV6-5	TRBJ1-2	few	TGTGCCAGCAGTTACTTGGCAAACAGGGCGGAATTCTACGGCTACACCTTC	CASSYLANRAEFYGYTF
TRBD2	TRBV4-3	TRBJ2-7	few	TGCGCCGGCAGCACCCGACTAGCGGAGCGTTGCGAGCAGTACTTC	CAGSTRLAERCEQYF
.	TRBV20-1	TRBJ2-3	few	TGCAGTGGGTTGGGCGGACACACAGATACGCAGTATTTT	CSGLGGHTDTQYF
.	TRBV7-2	TRBJ2-7	.	TGTGCCAGCGCGGAGGGAGCGGCCTACGAGCAGTACTTC	CASAEGAAYEQYF
.	TRBV5-1	TRBJ2-1	.	TGCGCCAGCAGCTGGGATGGGGGCTACAATGAGCAGTTCTTC	CASSWDGGYNEQFF
.	TRBV7-2	TRBJ2-7	many	TGTGCCAGCAGCTTAGAACGTGTTGACGAGCAGTACTTC	CASSLERVDEQYF
TRBD1	TRBV4-1	TRBJ1-2	few	TGCGCCAGCAGCCAAAAAAGGACAGGGGGCTGGGATGGCTACACCTTC	CASSQKRTGGWDGYTF
TRBD1	TRBV12-3/TRBV12-4	TRBJ2-1	.	TGTGCCAGCAGCCCCCCCGGGACAGGGGCTGATGAGCAGTTCTTC	CASSPPGTGADEQFF
TRBD2	TRBV7-2	TRBJ2-7	few	TGTGCCAGCAGCCGCCGGGCGGGAGGGGAGGAGCAGTACTTC	CASSRRAGGEEQYF
TRBD1	TRBV12-3/TRBV12-4	TRBJ2-7	many	TGTGCCAGCAGTGTCACGACAGGGGTCGAGCAGTACTTC	CASSVTTGVEQYF
.	TRBV6-5	TRBJ2-7	few	TGTGCCAGCAGTTACTCCTTTGGGGCAGGTTCTACCTACGAGCAGTACTTC	CASSYSFGAGSTYEQYF
TRBD1	TRBV28	TRBJ2-1	few	TGTGCCAGCAGGGGGACAGTTGGTTCAGGGCCCTCCTACAATGAGCAGTTCTTC	CASRGTVGSGPSYNEQFF
.	TRBV5-1	TRBJ2-7	.	TGCGCCAGCAGCCGGGGAACGTGGCGGGAAGGATACGAGCAGTACTTC	CASSRGTWREGYEQYF
TRBD1	TRBV7-6	TRBJ1-4	.	TGTGCCAGCAGCGGGCAGGGGGACGGAAAACTGTTTTTT	CASSGQGDGKLFF
TRBD1	TRBV18	TRBJ1-3	.	TGTGCCAGCTCACTTGGGACAGCTGACTCTGGAAACACCATATATTTT	CASSLGTADSGNTIYF
.	TRBV15	TRBJ1-5	few	TGTGCCACCAGCAGAGGAGGGAATGATCAGCCCCAGCATTTT	CATSRGGNDQPQHF
TRBD1	TRBV4-3	TRBJ1-2	many	TGCGCCAGCAGCCAAGATAACCGAGGGGTGACAGGGAACTATGGCTACACCTTC	CASSQDNRGVTGNYGYTF
TRBD2	TRBV7-3	TRBJ2-1	.	TGTGCCAGCAGCTTCCCCGGGACTAGCGGACAGGGTGAGCAGTTCTTC	CASSFPGTSGQGEQFF
.	TRBV5-1	TRBJ1-1	many	TGCGCCAGCAGCTTGGAACAGAACACTGAAGCTTTCTTT	CASSLEQNTEAFF
.	TRBV3-1	TRBJ2-7	.	TGTGCCAGCACCCGGGGGACAGACGAGCAGTACTTC	CASTRGTDEQYF
.	TRBV7-2	TRBJ2-2	.	TGTGCCAGCAGCCTAGGAAAGCCGAACACCGGGGAGCTGTTTTTT	CASSLGKPNTGELFF
.	TRBV6-5	TRBJ2-5	few	TGTGCCAGCAGTTACTCGACAGTTAGGGAGGAGACCCAGTACTTC	CASSYSTVREETQYF
.	TRBV12-3/TRBV12-4	TRBJ2-1	few	TGTGCCACCAGGTATAAATCGAACGGATACAATGAGCAGTTCTTC	CATRYKSNGYNEQFF
.	TRBV29-1	TRBJ2-7	many	TGCAGCGCTGACGAGCAGTACTTC	CSADEQYF
TRBD1	TRBV12-3/TRBV12-4	TRBJ2-7	.	TGTGCCAGCAGTTTGGAGAACCACCGGGACAGAAGATACGAGCAGTACTTC	CASSLENHRDRRYEQYF
.	TRBV18	TRBJ2-1	.	TGTGCCAGCTCACCGGGAGCCCGGTTCGAAAGGGAGACCCAGTTCTTC	CASSPGARFERETQFF
.	TRBV19	TRBJ2-7	.	TGTGCCAGTAGTAACCAATATGGGGCCTACGAGCAGTACTTC	CASSNQYGAYEQYF
TRBD1	TRBV5-1	TRBJ2-3	.	TGCGCCAGCAGCTTTAACAGGGGGCTAGCAGATACGCAGTATTTT	CASSFNRGLADTQYF
TRBD2	TRBV12-3/TRBV12-4	TRBJ2-1	.	TGTGCCAGCAGTTTACCCGGGGGGACCTCCTACAATGAGCAGTTCTTC	CASSLPGGTSYNEQFF
.	TRBV5-1	TRBJ1-1	.	TGCGCCAGCAGCTTGAGCTCGGCAGCCAACACTGAAGCTTTCTTT	CASSLSSAANTEAFF
.	TRBV20-1	TRBJ1-1	few	TGCAGAAATTCCGTCGCGGCCGCTGAAGCTTTCTTT	CRNSVAAAEAFF
.	TRBV9	TRBJ2-1	few	TGTGCCAGCAGCGAGGCCCCCCAACTAGCCCAGCAGTTCTTC	CASSEAPQLAQQFF